This TCR beta chain stems from a study of CD4 and CD8 cells across lung adenocarcinoma regions. TCRdb reanalysed the PCR reads using MiXCR and keeps one entry per CDR3 protein. Among roughly 2,900 distinct CDR3 sequences listed, more than 35% were seen once. This CDR3 is built from 15 residues. V lost 5 bases to trimming and J lost 4 bases; unmatched junction nucleotides: 7. Germline CDR1 DFQATT, CDR2 SNEGSKA (reference sequence). The patients had localized lung adenocarcinoma, a non-small cell subtype. The chain couples TRBV20-1 to TRBJ2-3; 12 bases match TRBD1. The origin of this receptor is a male donor with lung adenocarcinoma. The CD4 and CD8 labels of this study may be unreliable. What was sequenced was CD8+ T cells from the center of a lung tumor. The CDR3 protein is CSAGGTGGAADTQYF. In DNA, the CDR3 is TGCAGTGCTGGGGGGACAGGGGGCGCGGCAGATACGCAGTATTTT.